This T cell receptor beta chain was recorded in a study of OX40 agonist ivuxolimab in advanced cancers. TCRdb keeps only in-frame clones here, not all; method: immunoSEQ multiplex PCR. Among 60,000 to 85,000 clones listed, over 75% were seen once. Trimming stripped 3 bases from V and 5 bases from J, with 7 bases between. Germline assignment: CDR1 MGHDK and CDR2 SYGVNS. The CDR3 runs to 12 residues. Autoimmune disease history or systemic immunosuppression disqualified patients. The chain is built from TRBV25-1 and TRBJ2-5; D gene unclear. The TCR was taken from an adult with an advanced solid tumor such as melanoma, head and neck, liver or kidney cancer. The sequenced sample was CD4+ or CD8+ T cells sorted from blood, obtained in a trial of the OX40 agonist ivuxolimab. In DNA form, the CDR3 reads TGTGCCAGCAGTGATTTGAGGGAGACCCAGTACTTC. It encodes CASSDLRETQYF.